The rows below give T cell receptor beta chains drawn from one sample of a study of cytomegalovirus exposure and HLA in healthy donors. Sequenced by immunoSEQ multiplex PCR; TCRdb stores in-frame clones only, minus some. The table has under 250,000 clones, around 87% seen once; the top ten hold 2% to 2.5%. The sequenced material came from PBMCs. These receptors originate from a woman younger than 30 in good health and CMV-seropositive. Both conserved end residues are part of each CDR3. D genes are given only for firm matches. Size is omitted from some rows. Given values are once, few, many or a class for expanded clones.

v_call,j_call,d_call,cdr3_length,clone_size,cdr3_nt,cdr3_aa
TRBV6-6,TRBJ2-7,.,14,.,TGTGCCAGCAGTTACTCTCTCCAGGCCTACGAGCAGTACTTC,CASSYSLQAYEQYF
TRBV4-1,TRBJ2-3,.,17,.,TGCGCCAGCAGCCTCTCCACGGCACAGGGAGTAACAGATACGCAGTATTTT,CASSLSTAQGVTDTQYF
TRBV9,TRBJ2-1,.,18,.,TGTGCCAGCAGCCCTTTTCCTCTACTAGCCAGCTCCTACAATGAGCAGTTCTTC,CASSPFPLLASSYNEQFF
TRBV5-1,TRBJ2-1,TRBD2,18,.,TGCGCCAGCAGCTATCGGTCTAGCGGGAGGGAAGCCTACAATGAGCAGTTCTTC,CASSYRSSGREAYNEQFF
TRBV14,TRBJ1-1,TRBD1,16,.,TGTGCCAGCAGCCTTAGGACAGGGGATGGGAACACTGAAGCTTTCTTT,CASSLRTGDGNTEAFF
TRBV28,TRBJ2-3,.,15,.,TGTGCCAGCAGTTTAAGAGGGAGCGGCACAGATACGCAGTATTTT,CASSLRGSGTDTQYF
TRBV7-3,TRBJ2-3,TRBD2,14,.,TGTGCCAGCAGCCCGACTAGCGGGAGTGGTACGCAGTATTTT,CASSPTSGSGTQYF
TRBV29-1,TRBJ1-1,.,13,.,TGCAGCGTTGAGCCGGGACAGAACACTGAAGCTTTCTTT,CSVEPGQNTEAFF
TRBV10-3,TRBJ2-7,TRBD2,14,few,TGTGCCATCACGAACCGGGACTATTCCTACGAGCAGTACTTC,CAITNRDYSYEQYF
TRBV30,TRBJ2-6,TRBD1,18,.,TGTGCCTGGACCTCGGGACAGGGGGCTATAGGTGGGGCCAACGTCCTGACTTTC,CAWTSGQGAIGGANVLTF
TRBV6-1,TRBJ1-5,.,14,.,TGTGCCAGCAGTGTAGCGCGCCTTAATCAGCCCCAGCATTTT,CASSVARLNQPQHF
TRBV11-2,TRBJ2-1,TRBD2,17,.,TGTGCCAGCAGTTCAAAGGAGGGGACTATCACCTACAATGAGCAGTTCTTC,CASSSKEGTITYNEQFF
TRBV2,TRBJ1-3,.,15,.,TGTGCCAGCAGTGAAGGGACAGCCTCTGGAAACACCATATATTTT,CASSEGTASGNTIYF
TRBV9,TRBJ2-1,.,14,.,TGTGCCAGCAGCGTAGAAATCGGAAGCGATGAGCAGTTCTTC,CASSVEIGSDEQFF
TRBV28,TRBJ1-4,.,15,.,TGTGCCAGCAGTCTCCGAGGGGGGGCGCCGGAAAAACTGTTTTTT,CASSLRGGAPEKLFF
TRBV7-7,TRBJ2-3,TRBD2,15,.,TGTGCCAGCAGCCCCGGGACTAGCGACTGGGATACGCAGTATTTT,CASSPGTSDWDTQYF
TRBV4-1,TRBJ2-3,.,17,.,TGCGCCAGCAGCCAACCGACGTCCTTCACCGGGACAGATACGCAGTATTTT,CASSQPTSFTGTDTQYF
TRBV27,TRBJ2-1,.,14,once,TGTGCCAGCAGTCACGGGACTGTCGGAAATGAGCAGTTCTTC,CASSHGTVGNEQFF
TRBV9,TRBJ1-4,.,15,.,TGTGCCAGCAGCCCCCTCGGGGGGTATAATGAAAAACTGTTTTTT,CASSPLGGYNEKLFF
TRBV6-1,TRBJ2-7,.,14,once,TGTGCCAGCAGTGTCACGGGACAATCGAACGAGCAGTACTTC,CASSVTGQSNEQYF
TRBV4-1,TRBJ1-4,.,15,.,TGCGCCAGCAGCCAAGATAGTGCAACTAATGAAAAACTGTTTTTT,CASSQDSATNEKLFF
TRBV27,TRBJ2-6,TRBD1,18,.,TGTGCCAGCAGTTTATTAGGGACAGGGAGCTCTGGGGCCAACGTCCTGACTTTC,CASSLLGTGSSGANVLTF
TRBV5-1,TRBJ2-7,TRBD1,15,few,TGCGCCAGCAGCTTGGACAGGGGAGTAACCTACGAGCAGTACTTC,CASSLDRGVTYEQYF
TRBV7-2,TRBJ2-7,TRBD1,14,.,TGTGCCAGCAGCTCTAGGACAGGGGATTACGAGCAGTACTTC,CASSSRTGDYEQYF
TRBV12-5,TRBJ1-3,TRBD1,17,.,TGTGCTAGTGGTTTCCACCGGGGACAGAGCTCTGGAAACACCATATATTTT,CASGFHRGQSSGNTIYF
TRBV28,TRBJ1-5,.,17,few,TGTGCCAGCAGTTTTGTCGGGGTAGGGAATAGCAATCAGCCCCAGCATTTT,CASSFVGVGNSNQPQHF
TRBV2,TRBJ1-4,.,14,.,TGTGCCAGCAGGGAATTTGGAAGCGGTGAAAAACTGTTTTTT,CASREFGSGEKLFF
TRBV5-1,TRBJ1-1,TRBD1,15,.,TGCGCCAGCAGCCTAGACAGGGGCGTGAACACTGAAGCTTTCTTT,CASSLDRGVNTEAFF
TRBV7-2,TRBJ2-1,TRBD2,17,.,TGTGCCAGCAGCTTCCTTCGGACTAGCGGGAGGGCCGGGGAGCAGTTCTTC,CASSFLRTSGRAGEQFF
TRBV4-1,TRBJ2-3,TRBD1,17,.,TGCGCCAGCAGCCCACCTCCGGGGACAGGGTGGTCAGATACGCAGTATTTT,CASSPPPGTGWSDTQYF
TRBV6-1,TRBJ2-5,.,13,.,TGTGCCAGCAGGGGCTCAGTACAAGAGACCCAGTACTTC,CASRGSVQETQYF